A single sample is the source of the 23 T cell receptor beta chains below, sequenced in a study of neurological immune-mediated disorders (dated by TCRdb to the late 2010s). The receptor library was made with 5' RACE. TCRdb shows the sequencer as Illumina HiSeq 2500. TCRdb itself trimmed the public reads at Q25 with fastp, ran MiXCR and retained productive beta chains. Rows are unified per CDR3 protein, each entry keeping the most common DNA and genes. The sample table holds tens of thousands of distinct CDR3 sequences, of which 14% were seen once. About 7% of the sample goes to the ten largest clones. The sequenced sample consisted of PBMCs. The receptors originated from a woman in her forties or fifties in good health.

This clonotype has a count of ten or more. The chain uses TRBV27 and TRBJ2-3; D remains ambiguous. The V gene lost 7 bases and the J gene lost 4 bases, with 15 bases spanning the gap. The CDR3 length is 14 residues. The germline V gene encodes CDR1 MNHEY and CDR2 SMNVEV (reference sequence). The CDR3: CASKSTRLADTQYF. The CDR3, as DNA: TGTGCCAGCAAATCGACCCGCCTGGCAGATACGCAGTATTTT.

In its sample, this clonotype was seen many times. This chain connects TRBV5-1 to TRBJ2-5; D gene unclear. Germline CDR1 and CDR2: SGHRS and YFSETQ. With 2 bases removed from V and 5 bases from J, the gap between germline ends came to 10 bases. The CDR3 runs to 13 residues. This CDR3 is CASSFRAGETQYF. The CDR3 DNA follows: TGCGCCAGCAGCTTCCGGGCTGGGGAGACCCAGTACTTC.

There are a few counts of this clonotype. DNA for the CDR3: TGTGCCAGCTCACCACAGACGGTTGAAGCTTTCTTT. This codes for CASSPQTVEAFF. J is TRBJ1-1 and V is TRBV18; D gene uncertain. With 1 base removed from V and 7 bases from J, the gap between germline ends came to 7 bases. The CDR3 has 12 amino acids. Germline lookup yields CDR1 KGHSH and CDR2 LQKENI.

Ten or more counts support this clonotype. The V call is TRBV5-1, the J call TRBJ2-1; no definite D call. This CDR3 has 16 residues. Per the germline V gene, CDR1 is SGHRS and CDR2 is YFSETQ. V was cut by 0 bases and J by 0 bases, with 10 bases left in between. The CDR3 sequence: CASSLDTLSSYNEQFF. The CDR3 bases are TGCGCCAGCAGCTTGGATACTTTGAGCTCCTACAATGAGCAGTTCTTC.

This clonotype was counted at least ten times. V usage is TRBV3-1 and J usage is TRBJ2-6, with unresolved D. The CDR3 sequence is 14 residues long. With 7 bases removed from V and 0 bases from J, the gap between germline ends came to 7 bases. Germline assignment: CDR1 LGHDT and CDR2 YNNKEL (reference sequence). The CDR3 region is CASTQLSGANVLTF. The CDR3 DNA is TGTGCCAGCACCCAGCTCTCTGGGGCCAACGTCCTGACTTTC.

This clonotype was counted only a few times. The chain recombines TRBV20-1 with TRBJ2-5, with a weak D call TRBD1 (6 bases). Germline V gene lookup returns CDR1 DFQATT and CDR2 SNEGSKA (reference sequence). The CDR3 consists of 15 residues. V was pared by 3 bases and J by 0 bases, with 14 bases between. The CDR3 sequence is CSASSGALYQETQYF. CDR3 DNA sequence: TGCAGTGCTAGCTCAGGGGCACTGTACCAAGAGACCCAGTACTTC.

This clonotype was counted ten times or more. The chain joins TRBV11-2 to TRBJ2-1, with D unresolved. Germline CDR1 and CDR2: SGHAT and FQNNGV. The length of the CDR3 is 11 residues. V lost 7 bases and J 7 bases, leaving 8 bases between the germline ends. The DNA of the CDR3 is TGTGCCAGCAACCGCCGTAATGAGCAGTTCTTC. Amino acid sequence: CASNRRNEQFF.

There are many counts of this clonotype. The CDR3 loop is CASSQGPANTEAFF. The CDR3 DNA reads as TGCGCCAGCAGCCAGGGGCCGGCGAACACTGAAGCTTTCTTT. The rearrangement links TRBV5-1 to TRBJ1-1; possibly TRBD1 for D (6 bases). Deletions cut 4 bases from V and 1 base from J, with 11 bases between. Germline CDR1 reads SGHRS; CDR2 reads YFSETQ. The CDR3 loop spans 14 amino acids.

This clonotype has ten or more counts. The chain employs TRBV11-2 and TRBJ2-1, with D unclear. The CDR3 spans 16 residues. With 3 bases removed from V and 5 bases from J, the gap between germline ends came to 17 bases. Germline CDR1 SGHAT, CDR2 FQNNGV. CDR3 sequence (DNA): TGTGCCAGCAGCTTCCGGGCGGCTACGATCGACAATGAGCAGTTCTTC. Encoded protein: CASSFRAATIDNEQFF.

This clonotype came up many times. The genes are TRBV5-5 and TRBJ2-5; D gene uncertain. The CDR3 runs 13 residues. Trimming removed 5 bases at V and 5 bases at J, with 13 bases between. Germline CDR1 SGHKS, CDR2 YYEKEE (reference sequence). CDR3 amino acids: CASSAGFAETQYF. The CDR3 DNA sequence: TGTGCCAGCAGTGCAGGTTTTGCGGAGACCCAGTACTTC.

This clonotype was picked up many times. The chain is built from TRBV25-1 and TRBJ1-2; possibly TRBD1 for D (5 bases). This CDR3 is built from 16 residues. The germline V gene has CDR1 MGHDK and CDR2 SYGVNS. V was cut by 5 bases and J by 4 bases, with 20 bases left in between. This CDR3 is CASSSDGQGGLYGYTF. DNA for the CDR3: TGTGCCAGCAGTTCAGACGGGCAGGGAGGCCTCTATGGCTACACCTTC.

This clonotype was picked up many times. The V call is TRBV29-1, the J call TRBJ2-7; D gene ambiguous. CDR1 SQVTM and CDR2 ANQGSEA come from the germline V gene. The CDR3 has 12 residues. Trimming pared 7 bases from V and 3 bases from J, leaving 13 bases between. The CDR3: CSAVGSHYEQYF. CDR3 nucleotide sequence: TGCAGCGCGGTCGGTTCCCACTACGAGCAGTACTTC.

This clonotype was observed at least ten times. The rearrangement links TRBV28 to TRBJ1-1; 8 bases fit TRBD1. Germline loops: CDR1 MDHEN, CDR2 SYDVKM. The CDR3 spans 19 residues. V was clipped by 8 bases and J by 3 bases; unmatched bases: 23. The CDR3 DNA follows: TGTGCCAGCCGCATAGGGGGGACAGGTTCTTCTCCGGAGGACACTGAAGCTTTCTTT. It translates to CASRIGGTGSSPEDTEAFF.

The table lists this clonotype with many counts. The chain couples TRBV5-1 to TRBJ1-1, with D hard to call. Looked up from germline, CDR1 is SGHRS and CDR2 is YFSETQ. This CDR3 comprises 14 residues. V lost 4 bases, J lost 0 bases, and 10 bases lay in between. The CDR3 coding sequence is TGCGCCAGCAGCCCCTCGGCTATGAACACTGAAGCTTTCTTT. Protein sequence: CASSPSAMNTEAFF.

This clonotype was observed at least ten times. The chain combines TRBV10-3 with TRBJ1-1; TRBD1 is a possible D gene (5 bases). V lost 7 bases and J lost 5, with 14 bases in between. Germline V lookup: CDR1 ENHRY, CDR2 SYGVKD. The CDR3 sequence is 13 residues long. Here the CDR3 DNA reads TGTGCCATCACTCTTCAGGGAGGGACTGAAGCTTTCTTT. Protein sequence: CAITLQGGTEAFF.

This clonotype was observed a single time. The J gene is TRBJ2-7, the V gene TRBV5-1; TRBD2 matches at 9 bases. CDR1 is SGHRS, CDR2 YFSETQ, per germline. The ends lost 2 bases at V and 4 bases at J; junction bases unmatched: 7. The CDR3 has 15 amino acids. The CDR3, as DNA: TGCGCCAGCAGCTTCCTAGCGGGATCGGTGTACGAGCAGTACTTC. This encodes CASSFLAGSVYEQYF.

In its sample, this clonotype was seen many times. This chain connects TRBV20-1 to TRBJ2-5; a possible D gene is TRBD2 (6 bases). Per the germline V gene, CDR1 is DFQATT and CDR2 is SNEGSKA (reference sequence). This CDR3 is 13 amino acids long. Trimming shortened V by 1 base and J by 5 bases, and 11 bases separated the two germline ends. The CDR3 here is CSARGAGRETQYF. The CDR3, as DNA: TGCAGTGCTAGAGGCGCAGGGAGGGAGACCCAGTACTTC.

The table lists this clonotype with many counts. The rearrangement links TRBV28 to TRBJ1-2; possibly TRBD1 for D (6 bases). Germline V lookup: CDR1 MDHEN, CDR2 SYDVKM. This CDR3 has 16 amino acids. Trimming pared 4 bases from V and 0 bases from J, leaving 15 bases between. In DNA form, the CDR3 reads TGTGCCAGCAGTTCATCACAGGGTGAGGCTAACTATGGCTACACCTTC. It is translated as CASSSSQGEANYGYTF.

This clonotype was recorded at least ten times. As DNA, the CDR3 is TGTGCCAGCAGCCCCCGACTAGCGGGTTCCTACGAGCAGTACTTC. Protein sequence: CASSPRLAGSYEQYF. V is TRBV5-5 and J is TRBJ2-7; 10 positions match TRBD2. Germline loops: CDR1 SGHKS, CDR2 YYEKEE (reference sequence). Unmatched junction bases numbered 5, after V lost 4 bases and J lost 1 base. This CDR3 comprises 15 residues.

This clonotype came up a few times. This chain links TRBV5-1 with TRBJ1-4; D is uncertain. Germline CDR1 is SGHRS and CDR2 is YFSETQ. This CDR3 spans 16 amino acids. With 4 bases removed from V and 2 bases from J, the gap between germline ends came to 15 bases. CDR3 protein: CASSQLPVGTNEKLFF. CDR3 in DNA: TGCGCCAGCAGCCAATTACCCGTCGGGACTAATGAAAAACTGTTTTTT.

This clonotype has ten or more counts. The chain links TRBV6-6 to TRBJ2-1; D might be TRBD1 (5 bases). The V gene's germline CDR1 is MNHNY and CDR2 SVGAGI (reference sequence). This CDR3 has 15 residues. Trimming left V 6 bases short and J 4 bases short, with 16 bases between. CDR3 in DNA: TGTGCCAGCAGCAGGGTCCAGCCCAGGTACAATGAGCAGTTCTTC. Translation: CASSRVQPRYNEQFF.

This clonotype came up many times. The chain is built from TRBV9 and TRBJ2-1; D is ambiguous. The CDR3 has 15 amino acids. V lost 0 bases and J 0 bases, leaving 7 bases between the germline ends. Germline-derived CDR1 and CDR2 are SGDLS and YYNGEE. The CDR3 sequence is CASSVVGNSYNEQFF. CDR3 in DNA: TGTGCCAGCAGCGTAGTGGGGAACTCCTACAATGAGCAGTTCTTC. The full variable domain, in which reference TRBV9 and TRBJ2-1 provide the parts outside the CDR3, is DSGVTQTPKHLITATGQRVTLRCSPRSGDLSVYWYQQSLDQGLQFLIQYYNGEERAKGNILERFSAQQFPDLHSELNLSSLELGDSALYFCASSVVGNSYNEQFFGPGTRLTVL.

This clonotype was detected ten times or more. V usage is TRBV20-1 and J usage is TRBJ1-4, with TRBD1 matching 10 bases. V gave up 0 bases and J gave up 8 bases; unmatched junction bases: 6. This CDR3 is built from 15 residues. Germline CDR1 reads DFQATT; CDR2 reads SNEGSKA (reference sequence). CDR3 DNA: TGCAGTGCTAGAGACCGGACAGGGGGGCGGGAAAAACTGTTTTTT. This translates into CSARDRTGGREKLFF.